This T cell receptor beta chain was sequenced in a study of blood T cell repertoires in COVID-19 (dated by TCRdb to between 2020 and 2021). A note on the overall study: The collaborator samples originated in the United States, Italy and Spain and spanned the acute and convalescent phases of COVID-19. The material from the prospective study consisted of cDNA or gDNA derived from T cells, B-cell-depleted T cells, or PBMCs. Deeply sampled blood TCRbeta repertoires from subjects exposed to, actively infected with, or recovered from COVID-19 were included in the dataset. Samples were obtained from the ongoing ImmuneRACE study (first 160 participants) and from over 1,000 subjects provided by 6 global collaborators. Where available, HLA class I and class II types were taken from metadata supplied by the sample provider and were not determined by assay-based typing. The sample metadata nearly always contained a de-identified subject ID, COVID-19 status, age in years and sex. The repertoires were released in a freely available public database meant as a resource for research on the immune response to SARS-CoV-2.

Of note for this clone: It has no known antigen specificity. Base-call qualities are not available, and no considerably larger clone is one nucleotide away.

One collaborating source in Seattle enrolled patients while the patients were actively infected and followed the patients over time throughout the course of disease. The collaborating institutions used their own protocols to collect whole blood in K2EDTA tubes. For TCRbeta analysis, collaborators shipped samples in one of three forms: frozen whole blood, isolated PBMCs, or DNA extracted from either of those sample types. TCRbeta CDR3 regions were amplified from genomic DNA using the immunoSEQ Assay, a bias-controlled multiplex PCR. The authors' pipeline ran thus. Within the assay, amplification of reference gene primers was used to estimate how many nucleated cells each sample contained. To quantify the absolute abundance of each unique TCRbeta CDR3 rearrangement, sequence reads were collapsed and filtered. For each sample, productive Simpson clonality was calculated as the square root of Simpson's diversity index over productive rearrangements. The table comes from immuneACCESS by way of TCRdb, which keeps in-frame sequences with V and J called. Part of the clones is missing from these tables; in studies checked, under half for an unresolved V gene and the rest for unknown reasons. From that table come the V and J calls and clone size; the DNA was used to work out D and trimming. The sample yields 130,000 to 150,000 clones; approximately 83% were counted once. 8% of the sample rests with the top ten.

General conclusions and limits of the study: The amount of clinical and demographic metadata varied by source and participant and was provided uncurated.

V has 4 bases trimmed and J has 3 bases trimmed; junction bases matching no gene number 8. CDR1 is given as LNHDA and CDR2 as SQIVND, both from the germline V gene (reference sequence). There are 16 amino acids in the CDR3, from cysteine to phenylalanine inclusive. The entry retains the CDR3 DNA only, 48 bases that are in frame from base 1. The receptor was isolated from an older woman with COVID-19, enrolled during active disease. Recombination joined TRBV19 with TRBJ1-2, and 10 junction bases match TRBD1. Sequenced input: peripheral blood. The encoded CDR3 is CASSNARDRGYYGYTF. The DNA reads TGTGCCAGTAGTAATGCCCGGGACAGGGGATACTATGGCTACACCTTC.